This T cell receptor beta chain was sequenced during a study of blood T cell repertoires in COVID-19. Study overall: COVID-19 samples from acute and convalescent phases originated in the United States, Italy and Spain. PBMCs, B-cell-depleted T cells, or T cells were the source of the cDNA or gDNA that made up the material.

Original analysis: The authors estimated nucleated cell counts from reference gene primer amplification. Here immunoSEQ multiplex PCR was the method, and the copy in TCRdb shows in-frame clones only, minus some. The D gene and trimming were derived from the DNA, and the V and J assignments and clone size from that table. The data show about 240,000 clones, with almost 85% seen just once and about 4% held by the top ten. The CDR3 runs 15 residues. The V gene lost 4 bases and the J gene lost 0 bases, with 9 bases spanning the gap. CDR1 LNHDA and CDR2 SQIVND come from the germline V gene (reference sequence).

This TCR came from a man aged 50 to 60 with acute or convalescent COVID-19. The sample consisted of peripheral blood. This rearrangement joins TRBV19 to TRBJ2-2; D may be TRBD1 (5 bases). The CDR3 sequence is CASSTGFANTGELFF. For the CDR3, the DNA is TGTGCCAGTAGTACAGGGTTCGCGAACACCGGGGAGCTGTTTTTT.